Ten or more counts support the clone carrying this T cell receptor beta chain. Its antigen is not known. The V gene lost 0 bases and the J gene lost 6 bases, with 9 bases spanning the gap. The length of the CDR3 is 14 residues. Germline lookup yields CDR1 MNHEY and CDR2 SVGAGI. Source material for PBMCs was less than 12 ml fresh peripheral blood. Using RNA transcripts as the source, TCR beta CDR3 regions were amplified. First-round RT-PCR of the TCR CDR3 relied on the HTBI primer set. Each CDR3 protein is one row after TCRdb ran MiXCR on the multiplex PCR reads. The repertoire holds 550,000 to 800,000 distinct CDR3 sequences, with roughly a sixth as singletons. This specimen belongs to a study of T cells in Graves' hyperthyroidism and ophthalmopathy. Study results and limitations: Expanded thyroid clonotypes (above 0.001) were mostly also found in blood. Ophthalmopathy and stable hyperthyroidism were separated by a 13 V-J model.

Sample: blood. V usage is TRBV6-5 and J usage is TRBJ1-5; D not resolved. This receptor was obtained from a man aged 50 to 60 with Graves' hyperthyroidism. This CDR3 reads CASSYSRTAQPQHF. The CDR3 region has the DNA TGTGCCAGCAGTTACTCTAGGACCGCTCAGCCCCAGCATTTT.